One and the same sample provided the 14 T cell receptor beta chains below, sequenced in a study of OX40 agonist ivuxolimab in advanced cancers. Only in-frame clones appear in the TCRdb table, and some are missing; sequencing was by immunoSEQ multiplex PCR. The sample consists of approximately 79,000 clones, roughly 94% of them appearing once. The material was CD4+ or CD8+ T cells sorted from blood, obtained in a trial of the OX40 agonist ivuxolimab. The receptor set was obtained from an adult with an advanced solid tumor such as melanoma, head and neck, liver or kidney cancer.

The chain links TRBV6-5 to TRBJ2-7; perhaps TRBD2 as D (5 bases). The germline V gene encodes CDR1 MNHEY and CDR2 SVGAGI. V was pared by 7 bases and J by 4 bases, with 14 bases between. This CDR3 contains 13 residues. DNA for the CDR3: TGTGCCAGCACCCATGAGGGAAGGTACGAGCAGTACTTC. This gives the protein CASTHEGRYEQYF.

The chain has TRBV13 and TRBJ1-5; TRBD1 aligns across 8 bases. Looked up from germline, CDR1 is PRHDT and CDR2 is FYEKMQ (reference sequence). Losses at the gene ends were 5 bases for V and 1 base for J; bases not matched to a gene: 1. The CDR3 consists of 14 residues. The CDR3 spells CASSPGGSNQPQHF. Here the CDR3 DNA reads TGTGCCAGCAGCCCAGGGGGCAGCAATCAGCCCCAGCATTTT.

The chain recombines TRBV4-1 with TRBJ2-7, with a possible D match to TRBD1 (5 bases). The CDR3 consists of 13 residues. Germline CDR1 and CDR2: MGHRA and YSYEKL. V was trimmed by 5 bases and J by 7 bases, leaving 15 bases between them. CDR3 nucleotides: TGCGCCAGCAGCGGAGACAGCCCTGGGGAGCAGTACTTC. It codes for CASSGDSPGEQYF.

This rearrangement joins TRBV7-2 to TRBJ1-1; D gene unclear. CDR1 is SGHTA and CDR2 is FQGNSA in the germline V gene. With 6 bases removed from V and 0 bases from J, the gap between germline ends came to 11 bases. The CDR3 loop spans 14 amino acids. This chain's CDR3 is CASRVGGMNTEAFF. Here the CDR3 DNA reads TGTGCCAGCAGGGTGGGAGGTATGAACACTGAAGCTTTCTTT.

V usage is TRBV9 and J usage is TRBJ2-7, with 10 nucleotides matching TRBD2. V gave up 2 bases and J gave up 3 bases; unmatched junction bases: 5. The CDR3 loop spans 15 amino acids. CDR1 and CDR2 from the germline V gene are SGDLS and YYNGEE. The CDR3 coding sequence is TGTGCCAGCAGCGTTACTAGCGGGGCGGTCTACGAGCAGTACTTC. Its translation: CASSVTSGAVYEQYF.

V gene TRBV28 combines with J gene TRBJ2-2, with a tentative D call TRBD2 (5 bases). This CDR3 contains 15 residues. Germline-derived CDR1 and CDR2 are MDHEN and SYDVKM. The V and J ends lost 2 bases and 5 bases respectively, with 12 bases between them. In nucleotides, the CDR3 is TGTGCCAGCAGTTTAGTGGGAGTAAGGACCGGGGAGCTGTTTTTT. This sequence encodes CASSLVGVRTGELFF.

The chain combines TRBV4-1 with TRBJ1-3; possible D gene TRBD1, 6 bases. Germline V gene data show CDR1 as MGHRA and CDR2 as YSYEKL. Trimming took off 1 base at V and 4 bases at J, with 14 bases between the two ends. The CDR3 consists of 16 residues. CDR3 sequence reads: CASSQVNYRAGNTIYF. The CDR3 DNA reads TGCGCCAGCAGCCAAGTGAATTACAGGGCAGGAAACACCATATATTTT.

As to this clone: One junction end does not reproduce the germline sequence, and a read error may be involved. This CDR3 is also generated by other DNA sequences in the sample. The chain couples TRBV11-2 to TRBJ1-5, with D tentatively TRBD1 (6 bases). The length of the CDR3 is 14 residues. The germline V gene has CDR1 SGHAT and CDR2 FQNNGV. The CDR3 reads CASSFRGARQPQHF. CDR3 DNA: TGTGCTAGCAGCTTTAGGGGGGCCCGGCAGCCCCAGCATTTT.

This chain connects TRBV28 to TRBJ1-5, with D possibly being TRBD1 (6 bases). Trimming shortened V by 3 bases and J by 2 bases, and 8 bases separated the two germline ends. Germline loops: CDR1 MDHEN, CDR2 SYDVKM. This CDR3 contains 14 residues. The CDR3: CASSLSGGNQPQHF. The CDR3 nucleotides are TGTGCCAGCAGTTTGTCAGGGGGCAATCAGCCCCAGCATTTT.

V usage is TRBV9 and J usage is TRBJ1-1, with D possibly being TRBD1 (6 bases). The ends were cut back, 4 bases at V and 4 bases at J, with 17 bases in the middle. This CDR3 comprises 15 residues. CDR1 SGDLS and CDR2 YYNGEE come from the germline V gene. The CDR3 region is CASSLFTGTGTEAFF. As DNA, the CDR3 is TGTGCCAGCAGCTTATTTACAGGGACCGGCACTGAAGCTTTCTTT.

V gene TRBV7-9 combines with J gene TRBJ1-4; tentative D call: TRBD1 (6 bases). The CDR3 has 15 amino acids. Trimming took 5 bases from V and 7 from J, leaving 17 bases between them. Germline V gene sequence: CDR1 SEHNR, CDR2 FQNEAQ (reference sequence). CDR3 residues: CASSLRDIQGEKLFF. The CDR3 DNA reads TGTGCCAGCAGCCTACGGGACATTCAGGGTGAAAAACTGTTTTTT. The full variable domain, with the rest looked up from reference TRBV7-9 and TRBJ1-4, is DTGVSQNPRHKITKRGQNVTFRCDPISEHNRLYWYRQTLGQGPEFLTYFQNEAQLEKSRLLSDRFSAERPKGSFSTLEIQRTEQGDSAMYLCASSLRDIQGEKLFFGSGTQLSVL.

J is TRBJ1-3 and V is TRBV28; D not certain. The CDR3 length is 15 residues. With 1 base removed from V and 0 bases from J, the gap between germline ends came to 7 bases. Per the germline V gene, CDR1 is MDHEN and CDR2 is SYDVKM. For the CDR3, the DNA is TGTGCCAGCAGTTTATTAGTTAACTCTGGAAACACCATATATTTT. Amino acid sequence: CASSLLVNSGNTIYF.

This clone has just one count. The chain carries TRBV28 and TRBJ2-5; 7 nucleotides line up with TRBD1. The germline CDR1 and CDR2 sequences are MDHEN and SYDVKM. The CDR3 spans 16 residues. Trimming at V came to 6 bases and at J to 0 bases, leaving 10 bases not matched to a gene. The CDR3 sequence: CASRSAARGYQETQYF. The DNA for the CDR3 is TGTGCCAGCAGGTCGGCGGCCAGGGGGTACCAAGAGACCCAGTACTTC.

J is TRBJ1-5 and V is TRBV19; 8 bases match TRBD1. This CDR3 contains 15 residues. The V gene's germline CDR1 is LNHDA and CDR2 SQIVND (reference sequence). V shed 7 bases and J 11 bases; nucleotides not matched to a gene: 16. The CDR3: CASTPVGQGPRAQHF. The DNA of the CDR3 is TGTGCCAGTACCCCCGTTGGACAGGGTCCAAGGGCCCAGCATTTT.